A single sample is the source of the 22 T cell receptor beta chains below, sequenced in a study of OX40 agonist ivuxolimab in advanced cancers. Sequencing was performed with immunoSEQ multiplex PCR; in TCRdb, only in-frame clones are kept and a portion is missing. The sample holds some 35,000 clones; approximately 79% are singletons and the top ten take about 15%. Sample: CD4+ or CD8+ T cells sorted from blood, taken in a trial of the OX40 agonist ivuxolimab. The receptors shown here come from an adult with an advanced solid tumor such as melanoma, head and neck, liver or kidney cancer.

This clone was seen a few times. At one end the junction does not follow the germline gene, possibly because of a read error. V is TRBV2 and J is TRBJ1-5, with TRBD1 matching 11 bases. The CDR3 runs to 14 residues. CDR1 and CDR2 (germline): SNHLY, FYNNEI. The CDR3 DNA reads TGTGCCAGCAGGGAAGGGACAGGGGGACAGCCCCAGCATTTT. As protein: CASREGTGGQPQHF. Complete variable domain (other parts from reference TRBV2 and TRBJ1-5): EPEVTQTPSHQVTQMGQEVILRCVPISNHLYFYWYRQILGQKVEFLVSFYNNEISEKSEIFDDQFSVERPDGSNFTLKIRSTKLEDSAMYFCASREGTGGQPQHFGDGTRLSIL.

The rearrangement uses TRBV7-8 and TRBJ1-6; 7 bases agree with TRBD1. V gave up 5 bases and J gave up 6 bases; unmatched junction bases: 7. The CDR3 is made up of 15 amino acids. From germline, CDR1 is SGHVS and CDR2 FQNEAQ. CDR3 coding DNA: TGTGCCAGCAGCCTTAGACAGGGTGGTAATTCACCCCTCCACTTT. Protein product: CASSLRQGGNSPLHF.

V gene TRBV5-4 combines with J gene TRBJ2-5; 13 bases line up with TRBD2. This CDR3 contains 16 residues. J gave up 4 bases and V 0 bases, and 3 bases lay outside the gene matches. Germline loops: CDR1 SGHNT, CDR2 YYREEE (reference sequence). DNA for the CDR3: TGTGCCAGCAGCTTGGGACTAGCGGGGGGCGGAGAGACCCAGTACTTC. It encodes CASSLGLAGGGETQYF.

V gene TRBV6-5 combines with J gene TRBJ2-3; D unclear. Germline V gives CDR1 MNHEY, CDR2 SVGAGI. V was trimmed by 8 bases and J by 4 bases, leaving 13 bases between them. The CDR3 extends over 13 amino acids. The CDR3 loop reads CASQHALPDTQYF. The CDR3 DNA sequence: TGTGCCAGCCAACACGCACTCCCAGATACGCAGTATTTT.

This clone was observed a single time. The chain is built from TRBV5-6 and TRBJ2-5; D call uncertain. CDR3 size: 12 residues. V shed 4 bases and J shed 3 bases, with 7 bases lying between them. The germline V gene encodes CDR1 SGHDT and CDR2 YYEEEE. CDR3: CASSATKETQYF. CDR3 nucleotide sequence: TGTGCCAGCAGCGCAACAAAAGAGACCCAGTACTTC.

The sample holds one count of this clone. The chain carries TRBV11-2 and TRBJ2-2, with 9 positions matching TRBD1. The CDR3 spans 16 residues. Looked up from germline, CDR1 is SGHAT and CDR2 is FQNNGV. V gave up 5 bases and J gave up 0 bases; unmatched junction bases: 4. CDR3 loop: CASSMDRGANTGELFF. CDR3 nucleotide sequence: TGTGCCAGCAGCATGGACAGGGGCGCGAACACCGGGGAGCTGTTTTTT.

This chain links TRBV18 with TRBJ2-7, with D perhaps TRBD1 or TRBD2 (6 bases each). Trimming left V 0 bases short and J 0 bases short, with 12 bases between. This CDR3 spans 16 amino acids. Germline loops: CDR1 KGHSH, CDR2 LQKENI. The CDR3 sequence: CASSPPFGGSSYEQYF. The CDR3 DNA follows: TGTGCCAGCTCACCACCATTCGGGGGCAGCTCCTACGAGCAGTACTTC.

The chain has TRBV9 and TRBJ2-3; D gene ambiguous. The CDR3 has 15 residues. Germline values: CDR1 SGDLS, CDR2 YYNGEE. Trimming left V 1 base short and J 4 bases short, with 13 bases between. The CDR3 loop is CASSVRPTGADTQYF. CDR3 coding DNA: TGTGCCAGCAGCGTAAGGCCTACCGGCGCAGATACGCAGTATTTT. The full variable domain, rest sourced from reference TRBV9 and TRBJ2-3, is DSGVTQTPKHLITATGQRVTLRCSPRSGDLSVYWYQQSLDQGLQFLIQYYNGEERAKGNILERFSAQQFPDLHSELNLSSLELGDSALYFCASSVRPTGADTQYFGPGTRLTVL.

This chain uses TRBV9 with TRBJ2-3; TRBD2 agrees at 10 bases. In germline, CDR1 is SGDLS, CDR2 YYNGEE. Losses at the gene ends were 0 bases for V and 5 bases for J; bases not matched to a gene: 6. The CDR3 extends over 16 amino acids. CDR3 DNA: TGTGCCAGCAGCGTAGGGGTAGCGGGGGGTGGAGATACGCAGTATTTT. Translating it yields CASSVGVAGGGDTQYF.

The chain carries TRBV10-2 and TRBJ2-3; the D is unclear. CDR1 and CDR2 (germline): WSHSY, SAAADI. The CDR3 loop spans 13 amino acids. Between the trimmed V and J ends, which lost 4 bases and 10 bases, there was a span of 15 bases. The CDR3 region is CASSGNPGSPQYF. CDR3 DNA sequence: TGCGCCAGCAGTGGGAATCCCGGGTCCCCGCAGTATTTT.

This chain joins TRBV30 and TRBJ2-7; 7 bases align to TRBD2. V lost 1 base to trimming and J lost 0 bases; unmatched junction nucleotides: 9. Germline V gives CDR1 GTSNPN, CDR2 SVGIG (reference sequence). The CDR3 covers 16 residues. The DNA of the CDR3 is TGTGCCTGGAGTGCCGGCTTGGCGGGGGTCTCCTACGAGCAGTACTTC. As protein: CAWSAGLAGVSYEQYF.

The chain links TRBV11-2 to TRBJ2-7, with no clear D. CDR3 size: 13 residues. Germline V CDR1 and CDR2: SGHAT, FQNNGV. Between the trimmed V and J ends, which lost 1 base and 2 bases, there was a span of 6 bases. Written as DNA, the CDR3 is TGTGCCAGCAGCTTAGGAGGCCCCTACGAGCAGTACTTC. The encoded protein is CASSLGGPYEQYF.

CDR3 coding DNA: TGCAGCGTGGACGGACCGTCACAGGGGCGGTACTATGGCTACACCTTC. Translating gives CSVDGPSQGRYYGYTF. The chain uses TRBV29-1 and TRBJ1-2; 7 positions agree with TRBD1. CDR3 length equals 16 residues. Germline CDR1 is SQVTM and CDR2 is ANQGSEA. The trim removed 6 bases at V and 3 bases at J, leaving 16 bases unmatched.

This chain links TRBV7-2 with TRBJ1-6; D is possibly TRBD1 (6 bases). The CDR3 is made up of 15 amino acids. Germline CDR1 SGHTA, CDR2 FQGNSA. Trimming pared 5 bases from V and 3 bases from J, leaving 11 bases between. The CDR3 bases are TGTGCCAGCAGCCCCCAGGGGCACTATAATTCACCCCTCCACTTT. As protein: CASSPQGHYNSPLHF.

The rearrangement uses TRBV10-3 and TRBJ2-2; 7 nucleotides align to TRBD1. The V gene's germline CDR1 is ENHRY and CDR2 SYGVKD. CDR3 length: 15 amino acids. Unmatched junction bases numbered 8, after V lost 3 bases and J lost 7 bases. As DNA, the CDR3 is TGTGCCATCAGTGACCAACAGGGGTCGGGCGGGGAGCTGTTTTTT. The encoded protein is CAISDQQGSGGELFF.

The CDR3 nucleotides read TGTGCCAGCAGAAGGGACAGTACAACTAATGAAAAACTGTTTTTT. Residues: CASRRDSTTNEKLFF. This chain links TRBV6-6 with TRBJ1-4; 7 bases align to TRBD1. Germline V gene sequence: CDR1 MNHNY, CDR2 SVGAGI (reference sequence). V was clipped by 6 bases and J by 0 bases; unmatched bases: 4. The CDR3 runs to 15 residues.

This rearrangement joins TRBV18 to TRBJ1-5, with unresolved D. Germline V gene data show CDR1 as KGHSH and CDR2 as LQKENI. This CDR3 is 15 amino acids long. V dropped 3 bases and J dropped 5 bases, with 14 bases sitting between them. The CDR3, as DNA: TGTGCCAGCTCACCGACGGGGAGCTCTGATCAGCCCCAGCATTTT. Its protein product is CASSPTGSSDQPQHF.

This chain joins TRBV7-9 and TRBJ1-4; 8 bases are a match to TRBD1. Trimming removed 5 bases from V and 4 bases from J; junction bases left unmatched: 6. CDR1 and CDR2 (germline): SEHNR, FQNEAQ (reference sequence). The length of the CDR3 is 15 residues. The CDR3 region is CASSRGQGYNEKLFF. CDR3 DNA sequence: TGTGCCAGCAGCCGCGGACAGGGCTATAATGAAAAACTGTTTTTT.

The gene calls are TRBV5-1 and TRBJ2-3; D is perhaps TRBD1 or TRBD2 (5 bases each). Trimming stripped 0 bases from V and 9 bases from J, with 11 bases between. From germline, CDR1 is SGHRS and CDR2 YFSETQ. The CDR3 contains 13 residues. CDR3 in amino acids: CASSLAGTETQYF. DNA of the CDR3: TGCGCCAGCAGCTTGGCCGGGACCGAAACGCAGTATTTT.

The table lists this clone with a count of one. The chain uses TRBV12-5 and TRBJ2-1, with 9 bases fitting TRBD2. With V trimmed by 0 bases and J by 6 bases, 9 bases remained unmatched. The V gene's germline CDR1 is LGHNT and CDR2 FRNRAP. This CDR3 is built from 17 residues. The CDR3 region has the DNA TGTGCTAGTGGTTTGGTAAATGGCGCTAGCGGGATCAATGAGCAGTTCTTC. As protein: CASGLVNGASGINEQFF.

The chain links TRBV10-3 to TRBJ1-2, with 7 positions matching TRBD1. The germline CDR1 and CDR2 sequences are ENHRY and SYGVKD. V lost 0 bases, J lost 9 bases, and 10 bases stayed unmatched. The CDR3 covers 15 residues. CDR3 region: CAISESGGGGRSYTF. The CDR3, as DNA: TGTGCCATCAGTGAGTCAGGGGGCGGAGGACGAAGCTACACCTTC.

The chain recombines TRBV2 with TRBJ2-2, with 8 positions matching TRBD2. Germline values: CDR1 SNHLY, CDR2 FYNNEI. Losses at the gene ends were 7 bases for V and 7 bases for J; bases not matched to a gene: 8. This CDR3 has 14 residues. The CDR3 bases are TGTGCCAGCACCCGGAATAGCGGGATCGGGGAGCTGTTTTTT. Amino acid sequence: CASTRNSGIGELFF.